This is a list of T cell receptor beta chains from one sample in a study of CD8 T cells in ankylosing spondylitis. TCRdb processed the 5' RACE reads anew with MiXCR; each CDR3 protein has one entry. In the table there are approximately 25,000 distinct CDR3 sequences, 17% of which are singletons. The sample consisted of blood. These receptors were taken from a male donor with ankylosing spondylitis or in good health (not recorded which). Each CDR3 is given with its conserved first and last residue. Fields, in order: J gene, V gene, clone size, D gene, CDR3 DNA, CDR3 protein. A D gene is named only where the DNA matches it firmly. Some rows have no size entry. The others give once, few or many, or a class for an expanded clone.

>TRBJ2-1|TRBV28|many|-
TGTGCCAGCAGTTTAAGAGCGGGTGGAGGAGTGAACAATGAGCAGTTCTTC
CASSLRAGGGVNNEQFF
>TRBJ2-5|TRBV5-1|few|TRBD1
TGCGCCAGCAGGGATGGGACAGGGATAATACAAGAGACCCAGTACTTC
CASRDGTGIIQETQYF
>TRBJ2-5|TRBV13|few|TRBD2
TGTGCCAGCAGCTTAGAGAGACTAGCGAGGCAAGAGACCCAGTACTTC
CASSLERLARQETQYF
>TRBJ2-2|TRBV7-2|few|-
TGTGCCAGCAGCTTATCTGGAGGGAACACCGGGGAGCTGTTTTTT
CASSLSGGNTGELFF
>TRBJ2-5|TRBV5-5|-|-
TGTGCCAGCAGCCTTACGACAGGAATAGAGACCCAGTACTTC
CASSLTTGIETQYF
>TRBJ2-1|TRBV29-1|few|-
TGCAGCCCAACGCAGCAGTTCTTC
CSPTQQFF
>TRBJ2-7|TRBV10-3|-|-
TGTGCCATCAGTGAGTCGACAGGTTCGAGCTCCTACGAGCAGTACTTC
CAISESTGSSSYEQYF
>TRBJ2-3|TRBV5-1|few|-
TGCGCCAGCAGCCACCCCACCCCAGATACGCAGTATTTT
CASSHPTPDTQYF
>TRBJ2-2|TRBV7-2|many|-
TGTGCCAGCAGCTTAGGGCTAGTTAACACCGGGGAGCTGTTTTTT
CASSLGLVNTGELFF
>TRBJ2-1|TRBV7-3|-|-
TGTGCCAGCAGCTTAACCCGGGAGCCCCCGAAGTTCTTC
CASSLTREPPKFF
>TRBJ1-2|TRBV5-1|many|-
TGCGCCAGCAGAATTGAGAACTATGGCTACACCTTC
CASRIENYGYTF
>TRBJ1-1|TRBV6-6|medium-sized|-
TGTGCCAGCATCAGTGGCCCCGAAGCTTTCTTT
CASISGPEAFF
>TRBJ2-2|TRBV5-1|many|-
TGCGCCAGCAGCTCAATTGACAGGAACACCGGGGAGCTGTTTTTT
CASSSIDRNTGELFF
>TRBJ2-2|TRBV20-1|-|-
TGCAGTGCTAGGGATCTGCGGACAGCTAACACCGGGGAGCTGTTTTTT
CSARDLRTANTGELFF
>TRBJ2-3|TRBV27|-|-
TGTGCCAGCAGCGGTTTAGCGTTAAGCACAGATACGCAGTATTTT
CASSGLALSTDTQYF
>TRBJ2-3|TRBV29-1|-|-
TGCAGCGTTGAAGGGCTCAGGGGTAGCACAGATACGCAGTATTTT
CSVEGLRGSTDTQYF
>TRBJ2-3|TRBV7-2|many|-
TGTGCCAGCAGCTTAATCGGGGTTTGGACAGATACGCAGTATTTT
CASSLIGVWTDTQYF
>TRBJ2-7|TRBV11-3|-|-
TGTGCCAGCAGCTTAGTCCCGGGAACCTACGAGCAGTACTTC
CASSLVPGTYEQYF
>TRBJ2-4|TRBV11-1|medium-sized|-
TGTGCCAGCAGCTTAGGGTCTAGGGACATTCAGTACTTC
CASSLGSRDIQYF
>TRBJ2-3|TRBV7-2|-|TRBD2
TGTGCCAGCAGCTTAGTTCCTAGCGGGGGGGGTGCAGATACGCAGTATTTT
CASSLVPSGGGADTQYF
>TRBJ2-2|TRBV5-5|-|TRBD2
TGTGCCAGCAGCTTGGTTGGCGGGAGTTACACCGGGGAGCTGTTTTTT
CASSLVGGSYTGELFF
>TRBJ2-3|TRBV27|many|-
TGTGCCAGCAGCATGACAGGAACAGATACGCAGTATTTT
CASSMTGTDTQYF
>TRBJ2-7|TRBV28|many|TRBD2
TGTGCCAGCAGCCCGACAGGACTAGCCACGAGGCAGTACTTC
CASSPTGLATRQYF
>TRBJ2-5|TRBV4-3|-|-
TGCGCCAGCAGCCGAAAGATGGACAGACAAGAGACCCAGTACTTC
CASSRKMDRQETQYF
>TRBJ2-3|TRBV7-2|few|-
TGTGCCAGCAGCTCGCTAGTAGGCACAGATACGCAGTATTTT
CASSSLVGTDTQYF
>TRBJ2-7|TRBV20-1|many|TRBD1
TGCAGTGCTAGCCAACCCAAAGGGGGCGGTCAGTCCTACGAGCAGTACTTC
CSASQPKGGGQSYEQYF
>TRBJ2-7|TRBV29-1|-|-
TGCAGCGTGCAGGGGTTCGACGAGCAGTACTTC
CSVQGFDEQYF
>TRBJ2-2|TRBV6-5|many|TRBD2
TGTGCCAGCAGTACGAGGCCTAGCGGGGTTGTCACCGGGGAGCTGTTTTTT
CASSTRPSGVVTGELFF